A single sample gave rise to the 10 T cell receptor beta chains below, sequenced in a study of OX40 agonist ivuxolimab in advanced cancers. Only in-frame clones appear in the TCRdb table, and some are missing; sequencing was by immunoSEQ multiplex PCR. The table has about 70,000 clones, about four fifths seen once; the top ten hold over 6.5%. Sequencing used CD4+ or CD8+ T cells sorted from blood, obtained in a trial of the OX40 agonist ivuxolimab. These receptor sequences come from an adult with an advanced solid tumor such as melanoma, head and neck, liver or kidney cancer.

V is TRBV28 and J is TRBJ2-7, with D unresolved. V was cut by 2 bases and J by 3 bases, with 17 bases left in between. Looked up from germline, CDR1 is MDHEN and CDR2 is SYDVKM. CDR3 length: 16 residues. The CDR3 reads CASSLLGLVKDYEQYF. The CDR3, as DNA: TGTGCCAGCAGTTTACTGGGTCTTGTGAAAGACTACGAGCAGTACTTC.

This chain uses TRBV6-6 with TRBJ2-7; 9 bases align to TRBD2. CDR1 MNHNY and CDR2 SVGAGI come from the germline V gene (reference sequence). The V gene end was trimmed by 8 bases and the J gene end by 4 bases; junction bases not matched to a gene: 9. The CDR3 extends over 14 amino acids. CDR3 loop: CASGTGSGRYEQYF. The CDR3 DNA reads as TGTGCCAGCGGGACCGGTAGCGGGAGATACGAGCAGTACTTC.

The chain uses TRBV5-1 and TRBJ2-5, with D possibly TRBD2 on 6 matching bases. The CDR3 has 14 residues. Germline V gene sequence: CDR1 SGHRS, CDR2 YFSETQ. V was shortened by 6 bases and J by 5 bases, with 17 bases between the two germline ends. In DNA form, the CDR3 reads TGCGCCAGCACTCAACCGGGGGAACCGGAGACCCAGTACTTC. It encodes CASTQPGEPETQYF.

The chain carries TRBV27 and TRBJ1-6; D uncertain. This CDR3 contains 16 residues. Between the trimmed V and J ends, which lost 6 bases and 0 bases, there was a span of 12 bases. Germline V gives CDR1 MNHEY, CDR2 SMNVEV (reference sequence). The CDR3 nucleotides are TGTGCCAGCAGGTCCAGGAGCAGCTCCTATAATTCACCCCTCCACTTT. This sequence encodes CASRSRSSSYNSPLHF.

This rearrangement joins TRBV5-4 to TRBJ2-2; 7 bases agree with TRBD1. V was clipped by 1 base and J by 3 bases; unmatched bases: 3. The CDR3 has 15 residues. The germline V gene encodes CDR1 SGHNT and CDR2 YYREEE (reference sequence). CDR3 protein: CASSLRDRDTGELFF. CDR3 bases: TGTGCCAGCAGCTTGCGTGACAGGGACACCGGGGAGCTGTTTTTT. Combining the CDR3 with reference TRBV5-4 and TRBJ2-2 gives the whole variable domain ETGVTQSPTHLIKTRGQQVTLRCSSQSGHNTVSWYQQALGQGPQFIFQYYREEENGRGNFPPRFSGLQFPNYSSELNVNALELDDSALYLCASSLRDRDTGELFFGEGSRLTVL.

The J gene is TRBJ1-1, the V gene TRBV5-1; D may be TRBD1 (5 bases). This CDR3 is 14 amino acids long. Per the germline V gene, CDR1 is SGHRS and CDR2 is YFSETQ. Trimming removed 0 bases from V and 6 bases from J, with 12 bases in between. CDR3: CASSLDGGGAEAFF. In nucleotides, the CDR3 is TGCGCCAGCAGCTTGGATGGGGGTGGGGCTGAAGCTTTCTTT.

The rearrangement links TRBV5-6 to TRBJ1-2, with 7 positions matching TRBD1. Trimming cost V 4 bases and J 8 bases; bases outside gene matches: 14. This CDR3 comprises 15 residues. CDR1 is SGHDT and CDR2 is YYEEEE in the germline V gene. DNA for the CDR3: TGTGCCAGCAGCGAGGACAGGAGGGTATTCGAGGGCTACACCTTC. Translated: CASSEDRRVFEGYTF.

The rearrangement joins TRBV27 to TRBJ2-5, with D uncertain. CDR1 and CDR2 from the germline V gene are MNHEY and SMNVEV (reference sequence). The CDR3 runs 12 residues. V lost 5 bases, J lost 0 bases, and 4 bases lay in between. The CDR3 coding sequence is TGTGCCAGCAGTACCAACCAAGAGACCCAGTACTTC. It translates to CASSTNQETQYF.

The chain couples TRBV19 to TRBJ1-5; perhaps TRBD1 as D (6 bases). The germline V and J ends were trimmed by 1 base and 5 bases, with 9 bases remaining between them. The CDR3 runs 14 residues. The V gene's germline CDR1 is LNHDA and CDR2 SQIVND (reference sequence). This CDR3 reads CASSIGGRDQPQHF. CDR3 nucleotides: TGTGCCAGTAGTATAGGGGGGCGAGATCAGCCCCAGCATTTT.

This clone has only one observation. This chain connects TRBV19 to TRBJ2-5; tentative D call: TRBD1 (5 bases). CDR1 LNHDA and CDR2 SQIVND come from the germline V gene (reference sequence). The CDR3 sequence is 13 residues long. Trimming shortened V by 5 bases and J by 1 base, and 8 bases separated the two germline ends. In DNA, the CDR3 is TGTGCCAGTAGTGGCAGGGTCCAAGAGACCCAGTACTTC. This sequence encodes CASSGRVQETQYF.